These 8 T cell receptor beta chains originate from one sample sequenced in a study of spatial heterogeneity in lung cancer. TCRdb called the 5' RACE reads again in MiXCR, with one record for every CDR3 protein. The sample holds 95,000 to 130,000 distinct CDR3 sequences, over 9% seen once. Time point of the sample: blood at routine non-recurrence follow-up after resection. Researchers sequenced whole RNA taken from tumor, nontumor lung or frozen PBMC without sorting. The sample was PBMCs, taken at follow-up. The receptor set was obtained from a male donor with early-stage non-small cell lung cancer.

The genes are TRBV6-6 and TRBJ2-7; D ambiguous. V was cut by 8 bases and J by 1 base, with 12 bases left in between. CDR1 is MNHNY and CDR2 is SVGAGI in the germline V gene (reference sequence). The CDR3 runs to 13 residues. The CDR3 sequence: CASLLGWSYEQYF. The CDR3 bases are TGTGCCAGCCTCCTGGGTTGGTCCTACGAGCAGTACTTC.

The CDR3: CASVGYSNQPQHF. CDR3 nucleotides: TGTGCCAGTGTTGGGTATAGCAATCAGCCCCAGCATTTT. J is TRBJ1-5 and V is TRBV19; D remains ambiguous. Trimming pared 8 bases from V and 0 bases from J, leaving 8 bases between. Germline assignment: CDR1 LNHDA and CDR2 SQIVND (reference sequence). The CDR3 runs 13 residues.

This clonotype has more than one count but fewer than ten. The chain is built from TRBV4-2 and TRBJ1-4; D is perhaps TRBD1 (5 bases). In germline, CDR1 is LGHNA, CDR2 YNFKEQ. With 0 bases removed from V and 7 bases from J, the gap between germline ends came to 12 bases. The CDR3 has 15 residues. Written as DNA, the CDR3 is TGTGCCAGCAGCCAAGATGGGGCATACGGTGAAAAACTGTTTTTT. It specifies CASSQDGAYGEKLFF.

This sequence joins TRBV5-1 and TRBJ2-2; weak D call: TRBD2 (6 bases). Trimming removed 3 bases at V and 0 bases at J, with 9 bases between. This CDR3 is built from 15 residues. The germline V gene has CDR1 SGHRS and CDR2 YFSETQ. CDR3 nucleotide sequence: TGCGCCAGCAGCTCGGACTACTCGAACACCGGGGAGCTGTTTTTT. Protein sequence: CASSSDYSNTGELFF.

This sequence joins TRBV28 and TRBJ2-3, with D hard to call. Germline V lookup: CDR1 MDHEN, CDR2 SYDVKM. The V end was cut by 10 bases, the J end by 1 base, with 15 bases between. CDR3 length: 14 amino acids. In nucleotides, the CDR3 is TGTGCCATCACAGAGAGCTTAGGCACAGATACGCAGTATTTT. This encodes CAITESLGTDTQYF.

The CDR3 here is CASSYSRDVEAFF. The CDR3 coding sequence is TGTGCCAGCAGTTACTCGAGGGACGTAGAAGCTTTCTTT. This sequence joins TRBV6-6 and TRBJ1-1; possibly TRBD1 for D (5 bases). Germline CDR1 is MNHNY and CDR2 is SVGAGI (reference sequence). CDR3 length: 13 residues. With 0 bases removed from V and 8 bases from J, the gap between germline ends came to 10 bases.

This clonotype came up a few times. The rearrangement uses TRBV7-8 and TRBJ2-2; the D gene is possibly TRBD2 (5 bases). Germline-derived CDR1 and CDR2 are SGHVS and FQNEAQ. V lost 5 bases and J 0 bases, leaving 13 bases between the germline ends. The CDR3 totals 16 residues. As DNA, the CDR3 is TGTGCCAGCAGCCAAAGTGAGGGCTCGAACACCGGGGAGCTGTTTTTT. Its translation: CASSQSEGSNTGELFF.

In its sample, this clonotype was seen many times. CDR3 residues: CASSRTAGTGELFF. DNA for the CDR3: TGTGCCAGCAGCCGGACAGCCGGTACCGGGGAGCTGTTTTTT. The chain has TRBV6-5 and TRBJ2-2, with D possibly matching TRBD1 (6 bases). Trimming pared 6 bases from V and 5 bases from J, leaving 13 bases between. In germline, CDR1 is MNHEY, CDR2 SVGAGI. This CDR3 spans 14 amino acids.